This is a list of T cell receptor beta chains from one sample in a study of T cells in narcolepsy. Profiled with immunoSEQ multiplex PCR; TCRdb holds only in-frame clones, not every one. The sample holds 15,000 to 20,000 clones; 85% to 90% are singletons and the top ten take approximately 0.7%. The sample consisted of memory (CD45RA-) CD4+ T cells from blood. The receptors here all came from a human donor in good health. The conserved cysteine and the conserved F or W are not part of the CDR3 here. The order of the fields is V gene, clone size, CDR3 protein. Clone size is stated in some rows and not others, as once, few, many or a class when expanded.

>TRBV15|once
ATSRGDSSEQY
>TRBV7-9|few
ASSSGLAGTDTQY
>TRBV19|.
ASSPLAGEQF
>TRBV27|.
ASRPGVGGYT
>TRBV6-1|.
ASRARSGAPYEQY
>TRBV9|.
ASSVDPGDNEQF
>TRBV6-1|medium-sized
ASGTGQPQH
>TRBV29-1|few
SVDRGDPTEAF
>TRBV11-2|.
ASSYRTGANEKLF
>TRBV5-1|.
ASSSGTSTDTQY
>TRBV30|.
AWSVWGTDTQY
>TRBV11-2|.
ASSLGRSTGELF
>TRBV6-5|.
ASTRDIYNSPLH